These 24 T cell receptor beta chains were all obtained from the same sample, sequenced in a study of T-cell memory formation after mild COVID-19. MiXCR, applied by TCRdb to the 5' RACE reads, yields one record per CDR3 protein. This sample has 350,000 to 500,000 distinct CDR3 sequences, with over 15% found just once. The sample taken for sequencing was PBMCs or a T cell subset sorted from them (not recorded which). Receptor source: a man aged 18 to 30 who had mild COVID-19 (a few samples of this study predate the infection). Cell type and time point are not known.

The gene calls are TRBV6-6 and TRBJ2-7; D not certain. Trimming left V 10 bases short and J 2 bases short, with 15 bases between. CDR1 and CDR2 (germline): MNHNY, SVGAGI (reference sequence). CDR3 length: 13 amino acids. CDR3 amino acids: CATNSRDTYEQYV. In nucleotides, the CDR3 is TGTGCCACTAATTCAAGAGACACCTACGAGCAGTACGTC.

The V gene is TRBV7-9, the J gene TRBJ1-1, with D perhaps TRBD1 (6 bases). This CDR3 spans 16 amino acids. The germline V and J ends were trimmed by 3 bases and 3 bases, with 17 bases remaining between them. Per germline, CDR1 SEHNR and CDR2 FQNEAQ (reference sequence). In nucleotides, the CDR3 is TGTGCCAGCAGCTTCCCAGGCAGGGGACATTACACTGAAGCTTTCTTT. It specifies CASSFPGRGHYTEAFF.

The chain is built from TRBV3-1 and TRBJ1-2, with a tentative D call TRBD1 (5 bases). CDR1 and CDR2 (germline): LGHDT, YNNKEL (reference sequence). The CDR3 loop spans 14 amino acids. Trimming took 3 bases from V and 2 from J, leaving 10 bases between them. The CDR3: CASSQQGRNYGYTF. In DNA, the CDR3 is TGTGCCAGCAGCCAGCAGGGACGCAACTATGGCTACACCTTC.

This clonotype has only a few counts. The V and J genes are TRBV20-1 and TRBJ2-7; D might be TRBD1 (6 bases). The CDR3 spans 13 residues. CDR1 DFQATT and CDR2 SNEGSKA come from the germline V gene (reference sequence). Trimming left V 5 bases short and J 0 bases short, with 11 bases between. The CDR3 here is CSALRDTSYEQYF. For the CDR3, the DNA is TGCAGTGCTCTCCGGGACACCTCCTACGAGCAGTACTTC.

This clonotype was detected only a few times. The V gene is TRBV12-3 or TRBV12-4, the J gene TRBJ1-5; D is unclear. The CDR3 is 13 residues long. Trimming stripped 2 bases from V and 7 bases from J, with 9 bases between. The CDR3 sequence: CASSLSLPQPQHF. The CDR3 coding sequence is TGTGCCAGCAGTTTAAGTCTTCCGCAGCCCCAGCATTTT.

This clonotype was seen many times. This rearrangement joins TRBV11-2 to TRBJ1-5; D gene uncertain. V was trimmed by 5 bases and J by 7 bases, leaving 15 bases between them. Germline values: CDR1 SGHAT, CDR2 FQNNGV. The CDR3 runs 14 residues. Written as DNA, the CDR3 is TGTGCCAGCAGCGGAGCGCGGAATGGGCAGCCCCAGCATTTT. Its protein is CASSGARNGQPQHF.

This clonotype has only a few counts. The chain has TRBV6-2 or TRBV6-3 and TRBJ2-1; TRBD2 might be the D (5 bases). The germline CDR1 and CDR2 sequences are MNHEY and SVGEGT. Between the trimmed V and J ends, which lost 9 bases and 4 bases, there was a span of 10 bases. The CDR3 has 12 residues. Written as DNA, the CDR3 is TGTGCCAGTAGCGACTGGTACAATGAGCAGTTCTTC. Amino acids: CASSDWYNEQFF.

The chain has TRBV4-1 and TRBJ2-1; 7 bases agree with TRBD2. Per the germline V gene, CDR1 is MGHRA and CDR2 is YSYEKL. V lost 1 base and J lost 7; bases outside the gene matches: 4. The CDR3 runs to 14 residues. CDR3 nucleotide sequence: TGCGCCAGCAGCCAAGCGGGCGGGAGTAATGAGCAGTTCTTC. Translating it yields CASSQAGGSNEQFF.

The CDR3 DNA is TGTGCCAGCAGTTACACCACCGGGACCAATTCACCCCTCCACTTT. Its translation: CASSYTTGTNSPLHF. The chain joins TRBV6-6 to TRBJ1-6; D may be TRBD1 (5 bases). The germline V gene encodes CDR1 MNHNY and CDR2 SVGAGI (reference sequence). Trimming removed 2 bases at V and 7 bases at J, with 12 bases between. This CDR3 comprises 15 residues.

This clonotype has a handful of counts. V is TRBV5-6 and J is TRBJ2-1; D possibly corresponds to TRBD1 (6 bases). The V end was cut by 4 bases, the J end by 4 bases, with 9 bases between. The CDR3 consists of 13 residues. CDR1 and CDR2 (germline): SGHDT, YYEEEE. The CDR3: CASSDRMYNEQFF. Written as DNA, the CDR3 is TGTGCCAGCAGCGACAGGATGTACAATGAGCAGTTCTTC.

This clonotype was seen only a few times. The chain recombines TRBV6-5 with TRBJ1-3; weak D call: TRBD1 (5 bases). V lost 0 bases to trimming and J lost 0 bases, with 9 bases between them. This CDR3 is 16 amino acids long. Germline V gene sequence: CDR1 MNHEY, CDR2 SVGAGI. The CDR3 DNA reads TGTGCCAGCAGTTACTCCGCGGGGGGCTCTGGAAACACCATATATTTT. Encoded protein: CASSYSAGGSGNTIYF.

The chain couples TRBV4-1 to TRBJ2-1; 8 bases map to TRBD2. CDR1 is MGHRA and CDR2 is YSYEKL in the germline V gene. With V trimmed by 3 bases and J by 5 bases, 6 bases remained unmatched. The CDR3 covers 15 residues. CDR3 coding DNA: TGCGCCAGCAGCCACCTCGTAGCGGGGAACAATGAGCAGTTCTTC. It is translated as CASSHLVAGNNEQFF.

Ten or more counts support this clonotype. The genes are TRBV12-3 or TRBV12-4 and TRBJ2-3, with TRBD2 as a possible D gene (5 bases). The V end lost 3 bases, the J end lost 5 bases, and 6 bases lay between the germline ends. CDR3 size: 12 residues. The CDR3 protein is CASSFRGDTQYF. CDR3 DNA sequence: TGTGCCAGCAGTTTTCGGGGAGATACGCAGTATTTT.

This clonotype was detected only a few times. The rearrangement links TRBV5-1 to TRBJ2-5, with a weak D call TRBD2 (6 bases). V gave up 0 bases and J gave up 5 bases, with 11 bases separating them. The CDR3 totals 14 residues. CDR1 SGHRS and CDR2 YFSETQ come from the germline V gene. The CDR3 protein is CASSLDPSVETQYF. The DNA of the CDR3 is TGCGCCAGCAGCTTGGATCCTAGCGTGGAGACCCAGTACTTC.

This chain joins TRBV9 and TRBJ2-7; weak D call: TRBD2 (6 bases). V dropped 4 bases and J dropped 0 bases, with 14 bases sitting between them. The CDR3 sequence is 15 residues long. Germline V gene sequence: CDR1 SGDLS, CDR2 YYNGEE. The CDR3 region has the DNA TGTGCCAGCAGCTCCCGGGACTCGAGCTCCTACGAGCAGTACTTC. Translating gives CASSSRDSSSYEQYF.

This clonotype occurred many times. The chain couples TRBV4-3 to TRBJ2-1, with D perhaps matching TRBD1 or TRBD2 (6 bases each). Germline CDR1 reads LGHNA; CDR2 reads YSLEER. The CDR3 sequence is 13 residues long. The ends were cut back, 5 bases at V and 5 bases at J, with 10 bases in the middle. The CDR3 DNA follows: TGCGCCAGCAGCTGGAGGGGGAACAATGAGCAGTTCTTC. It encodes CASSWRGNNEQFF.

This clonotype was seen more than once but under ten times. The chain joins TRBV6-5 to TRBJ2-3; possibly TRBD1 for D (6 bases). This CDR3 has 17 amino acids. The V gene lost 2 bases and the J gene lost 0 bases, with 15 bases spanning the gap. CDR1 MNHEY and CDR2 SVGAGI come from the germline V gene. CDR3 coding DNA: TGTGCCAGCAGTTACCAGACAGGACAGAAGAGCACAGATACGCAGTATTTT. As protein: CASSYQTGQKSTDTQYF.

This clonotype has only a few counts. The rearrangement uses TRBV29-1 and TRBJ2-2; D could derive from TRBD1 or TRBD2 (5 bases each). V dropped 4 bases and J dropped 7 bases, with 13 bases sitting between them. The CDR3 is 13 residues long. In germline, CDR1 is SQVTM, CDR2 ANQGSEA. The CDR3: CSVVSGLGGELFF. In DNA, the CDR3 is TGCAGCGTTGTATCGGGGCTGGGCGGGGAGCTGTTTTTT.

This clonotype was observed a few times. This chain connects TRBV3-1 to TRBJ1-6; 9 nucleotides match TRBD1. The V gene end was trimmed by 7 bases and the J gene end by 6 bases; junction bases not matched to a gene: 10. The germline V gene encodes CDR1 LGHDT and CDR2 YNNKEL (reference sequence). This CDR3 spans 16 amino acids. This CDR3 reads CASNDWTGAINSPLHF. The CDR3 DNA reads as TGTGCCAGCAACGACTGGACAGGGGCGATTAATTCACCCCTCCACTTT.

The gene calls are TRBV6-1 and TRBJ1-5; D might be TRBD1 (5 bases). CDR1 is MNHNS, CDR2 SASEGT, per germline. There are 16 residues in the CDR3. V was trimmed by 6 bases and J by 0 bases, leaving 15 bases between them. The CDR3, as DNA: TGTGCCAGCAGATACGGACACCCTTATAGCAATCAGCCCCAGCATTTT. Translation: CASRYGHPYSNQPQHF.

This clonotype has at least ten counts. The chain recombines TRBV7-2 with TRBJ1-6, with D uncertain. The germline V gene has CDR1 SGHTA and CDR2 FQGNSA. The CDR3 covers 13 residues. V lost 3 bases, J lost 1 base, and 1 base lay in between. DNA for the CDR3: TGTGCCAGCAGCTTTTCCTATAATTCACCCCTCCACTTT. This translates into CASSFSYNSPLHF.

The chain joins TRBV5-6 to TRBJ1-2; D possibly corresponds to TRBD1 (6 bases). The germline V gene encodes CDR1 SGHDT and CDR2 YYEEEE. With 2 bases removed from V and 8 bases from J, the gap between germline ends came to 16 bases. The CDR3 sequence is 14 residues long. DNA for the CDR3: TGTGCCAGCAGCTTTCCCCAGGGGTTTAGAGGCTACACCTTC. Protein product: CASSFPQGFRGYTF. Filled out from reference TRBV5-6 and TRBJ1-2, the complete variable domain reads DAGVTQSPTHLIKTRGQQVTLRCSPKSGHDTVSWYQQALGQGPQFIFQYYEEEERQRGNFPDRFSGHQFPNYSSELNVNALLLGDSALYLCASSFPQGFRGYTFGSGTRLTVV.

This chain joins TRBV9 and TRBJ2-2; no clear D. This CDR3 has 12 amino acids. Trimming removed 0 bases at V and 7 bases at J, with 4 bases between. Germline V gene sequence: CDR1 SGDLS, CDR2 YYNGEE. The CDR3 loop is CASSVVVGELFF. In nucleotides, the CDR3 is TGTGCCAGCAGCGTAGTGGTCGGGGAGCTGTTTTTT.

There are a few counts of this clonotype. The chain carries TRBV3-1 and TRBJ1-5; D is ambiguous. The CDR3 is made up of 15 amino acids. CDR1 LGHDT and CDR2 YNNKEL come from the germline V gene (reference sequence). V was cut by 0 bases and J by 3 bases, with 9 bases left in between. CDR3 in amino acids: CASSQDGSYNQPQHF. The CDR3 DNA reads TGTGCCAGCAGCCAAGATGGCAGTTACAATCAGCCCCAGCATTTT.